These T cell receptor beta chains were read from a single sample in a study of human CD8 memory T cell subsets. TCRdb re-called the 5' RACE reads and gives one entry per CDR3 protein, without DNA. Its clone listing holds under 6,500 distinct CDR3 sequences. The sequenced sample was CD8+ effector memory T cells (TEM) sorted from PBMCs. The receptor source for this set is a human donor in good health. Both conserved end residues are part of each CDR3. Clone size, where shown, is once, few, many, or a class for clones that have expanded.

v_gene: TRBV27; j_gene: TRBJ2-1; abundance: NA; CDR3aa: CASSPQGLAGRNEQFF
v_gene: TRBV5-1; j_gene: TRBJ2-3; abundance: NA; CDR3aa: CASSLAQYTDTQYF
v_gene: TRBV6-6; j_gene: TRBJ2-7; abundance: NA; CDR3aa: CASSYSVDEQYF
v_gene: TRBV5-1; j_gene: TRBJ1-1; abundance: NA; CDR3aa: CASSTGQALEAFF
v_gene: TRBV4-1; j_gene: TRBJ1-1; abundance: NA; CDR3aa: CASSQDFILEDTEAFF
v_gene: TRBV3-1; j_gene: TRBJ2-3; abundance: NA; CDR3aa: CASSQVETDTQYF
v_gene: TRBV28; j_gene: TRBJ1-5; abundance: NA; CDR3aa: CATARNLAQHF
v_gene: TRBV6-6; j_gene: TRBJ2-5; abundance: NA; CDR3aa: CASSTGTGGLYQETQYF
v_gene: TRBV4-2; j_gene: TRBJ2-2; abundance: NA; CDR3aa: CASSRTNTGELFF
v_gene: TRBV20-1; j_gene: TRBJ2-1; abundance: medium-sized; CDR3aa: CSAREVRDEQFF
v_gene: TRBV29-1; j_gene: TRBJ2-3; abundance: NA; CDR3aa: CSFWTRRATDTQYF
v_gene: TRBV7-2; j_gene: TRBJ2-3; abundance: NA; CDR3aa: CASSPIVGDGTDTQYF
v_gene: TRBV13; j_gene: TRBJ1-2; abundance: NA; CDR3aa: CASSLGQGDYTF
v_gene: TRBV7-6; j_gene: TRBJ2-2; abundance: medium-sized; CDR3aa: CASSFSGPNTGELFF
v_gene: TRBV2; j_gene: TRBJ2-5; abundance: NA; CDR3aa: CASSDRQGQETQYF
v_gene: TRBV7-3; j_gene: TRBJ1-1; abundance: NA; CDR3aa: CASSLGWNTEAFF
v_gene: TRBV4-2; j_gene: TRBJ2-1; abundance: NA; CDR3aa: CASSPTGEGSYNEQFF
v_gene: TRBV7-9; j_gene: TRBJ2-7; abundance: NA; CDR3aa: CASSRGTGDEQYF
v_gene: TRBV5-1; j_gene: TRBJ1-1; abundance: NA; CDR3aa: CASSPGRNWELRATEAFF
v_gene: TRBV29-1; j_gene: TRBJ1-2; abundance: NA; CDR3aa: CSVVAGYYGYTF
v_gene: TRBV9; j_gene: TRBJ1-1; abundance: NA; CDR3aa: CASSPQIEPRRNTEAFF
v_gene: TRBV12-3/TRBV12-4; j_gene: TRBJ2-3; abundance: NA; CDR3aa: CASRQGTGVLDTQYF
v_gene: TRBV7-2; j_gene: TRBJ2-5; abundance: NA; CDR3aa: CASSLGQGETQYF
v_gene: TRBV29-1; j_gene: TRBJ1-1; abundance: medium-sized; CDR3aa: CSVATQNTEAFF
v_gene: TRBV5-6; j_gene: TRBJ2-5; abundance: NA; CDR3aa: CASSLVPGVETQYF
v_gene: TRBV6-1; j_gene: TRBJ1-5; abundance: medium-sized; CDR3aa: CASSDTASGGSQPQHF
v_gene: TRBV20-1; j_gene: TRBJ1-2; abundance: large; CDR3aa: CSARDWVLTGEVYGYTF
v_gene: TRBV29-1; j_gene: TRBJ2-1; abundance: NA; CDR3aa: CSVARNPNEQFF
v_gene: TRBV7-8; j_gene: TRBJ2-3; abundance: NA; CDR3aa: CASSLRRLGDAPSTDTQYF
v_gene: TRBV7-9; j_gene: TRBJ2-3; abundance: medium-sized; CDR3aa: CASTPLAGGQSTDTQYF
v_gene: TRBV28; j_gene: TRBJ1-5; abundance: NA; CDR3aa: CASSTRGSYNQPQHF
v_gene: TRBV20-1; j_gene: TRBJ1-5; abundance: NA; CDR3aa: CSARDFQGINQPQHF
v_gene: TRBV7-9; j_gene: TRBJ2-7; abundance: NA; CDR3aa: CASSPEGGYEQYF
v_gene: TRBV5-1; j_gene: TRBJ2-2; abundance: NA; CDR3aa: CASSTRTGTGYPPNGAGELFF
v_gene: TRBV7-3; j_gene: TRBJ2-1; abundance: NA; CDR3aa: CASSFGTANNEQFF